In its sample, the clone carrying this TCR beta chain was seen many times. This record comes from a study of identical twins. From the 5' RACE reads, TCRdb called clonotypes with MiXCR, one entry per CDR3 protein. Seen here are more than 350,000 distinct CDR3 sequences, 9% to 10% observed once, and the top ten hold over 7%. Germline V gene data show CDR1 as SQVTM and CDR2 as ANQGSEA. The V and J ends lost 5 bases and 5 bases, in that order; junction bases with no gene match: 3. This CDR3 region has 12 residues. Sequenced input: naive T cells sorted from blood. The chain combines TRBV29-1 with TRBJ2-1; 7 nucleotides agree with TRBD1. This receptor was obtained from a woman between 50 and 59 years old in good health. The CDR3 reads CSVWGQNNEQFF. The CDR3 DNA reads as TGCAGCGTTTGGGGACAGAACAATGAGCAGTTCTTC.